This TCR beta chain was documented in a study of OX40 agonist ivuxolimab in advanced cancers. As for the study more broadly: Ivuxolimab was a fully human IgG2 agonistic monoclonal antibody targeting the costimulatory receptor OX40 (CD134). Prior anti-PD-1, anti-PD-L1 or anti-CTLA-4 therapy was permitted, and checkpoint inhibitors had been received by under 50% of dose-escalation patients. In the dose-escalation cohort, 82.7% of patients were male, and the mean age was around 60 years, with a range of roughly 20 to 79. Intravenous ivuxolimab was administered to patients every 2 weeks at six dose levels: 0.01, 0.1, 0.3, 1.5, 3 and 10 mg/kg. Of the approximately 50 dose-escalation patients, hepatocellular carcinoma was present in 19, melanoma in roughly 15, renal cell carcinoma in 9 and head and neck cancer in 9. The paper covers the monotherapy dose-escalation part of the phase I ivuxolimab trial, which included N = 52 patients. Three dose-escalation patients achieved partial responses, one with hepatocellular carcinoma and two with cutaneous melanoma. Peripheral TCRbeta sequencing was intended to test whether TCR sequence diversity was altered and clonal T-cell expansion was caused by ivuxolimab.

The investigation overall reported the following: At doses of 0.1 to 3.0 mg/kg, clonal expansion of both CD4+ and CD8+ blood T cells was observed from baseline to week 6. The antigen specificity of the clonally expanded peripheral T cells was not determined. After ivuxolimab, expanded clones were on average more numerous among CD8+ T cells than among CD4+ T cells. Low levels of normalized T-cell clonal expansion were also seen in some nonresponding patients. In partial responders in the 0.1-3.0 mg/kg groups, normalized peripheral clonal expansion was found to be among the lowest, especially among CD8+ T cells.

The trial excluded patients who had a history of autoimmune disease or were on systemic immunosuppression. Peripheral blood for TCR sequencing was drawn from every dose cohort at baseline, at cycle 4 day 1 and at cycle 7 day 1. The samples were drawn from a first-in-human, open-label, multicenter phase I dose-escalation trial of ivuxolimab. Adults with locally advanced or metastatic melanoma, renal cell, hepatocellular, or head and neck squamous cell carcinoma were enrolled in the trial. Before TCR sequencing, CD4+ T cells and CD8+ T cells were sorted from peripheral blood as separate populations. A distance of 16 bases separates the germline ends of V and J, which lose 6 bases and 7 bases respectively. The germline V gene gives CDR1 as SGDLS and CDR2 as YYNGEE. The cysteine opens and the phenylalanine closes a CDR3 of 14 amino acids. Of all the DNA, just the CDR3 is kept, 42 bases in frame from base 1.

For this clone: Its antigen has not been determined. Per-base qualities were not stored, and no clone one base away is much larger.

To sequence the TCRbeta CDR3 region, genomic DNA was isolated from the sorted cells. The immunoSEQ Assay was used to sequence the TCRbeta CDR3 regions. Not all clones reach the TCRdb copy of this immuneACCESS table, which keeps in-frame sequences only. Checked studies attribute under half of the gap to unresolved V genes and leave the rest unexplained. The sample table holds 53,000 or so clones, of which 84% were seen once. The top ten clonotypes cover almost 0.65% of the sample. This chain joins TRBV9 to TRBJ2-2, with no confidently assigned D gene. This TCR came from an adult with an advanced solid tumor such as melanoma, head and neck, liver or kidney cancer. The input for sequencing was CD4+ or CD8+ T cells sorted from blood, taken in a trial of the OX40 agonist ivuxolimab. CDR3 reads: CASTTNLRGGELFF. The DNA sequence reads TGTGCCAGCACCACAAACCTCCGCGGCGGGGAGCTGTTTTTT.